What follows are 27 T cell receptor beta chains derived from one specimen sequenced in a study of tissue T cells after allogeneic stem cell transplantation. TCRdb's table, derived via immunoSEQ multiplex PCR, lists solely in-frame clones and lacks some. The sample lists approximately 47,000 clones; 73% were seen once. Sequencing was done on a sample of sorted cells pooled from one or two spleens. These receptors all stem from a pool of C57BL/6 mice in good health.

As concerns this clone: Here the gene names and germline are mouse. The CDR3 end lies 1 residue beyond the end of the read and is filled in from the germline J gene. The chain couples TRBV3 to TRBJ2-1; 12 bases are a match to TRBD1. Unmatched junction bases numbered 5, after V lost 4 bases and J lost 7 bases. The length of the CDR3 is 15 residues. The germline gives CDR1 SNHLY, CDR2 FYNGKV (reference sequence). The part of the CDR3 DNA that was read is TGTGCCAGCAGCTACGGGACAGGGGGCCAGGCTGAGCAGTTC. It encodes CASSYGTGGQAEQF. The CDR3 reads in full as CASSYGTGGQAEQFF.

For this clone: Germline and genes here are mouse. Read coverage stops 1 residue before the CDR3 terminus; the germline J gene supplies the remainder. This rearrangement joins TRBV13-2 to TRBJ1-4, with TRBD1 matching over 7 bases. This CDR3 contains 15 residues. Germline V gene sequence: CDR1 NNHNN, CDR2 SYGAGS (reference sequence). The V segment lost 0 bases and the J segment 7 bases; nucleotides outside the gene matches: 6. The covered CDR3 bases are TGTGCCAGCGGTGATGCAAGCAGGGGGAGCGAAAGATTATTT. It codes for CASGDASRGSERLF. The full CDR3 protein reads CASGDASRGSERLFF.

For this clone: Gene names follow the mouse nomenclature. The missing CDR3 end, 1 residue past where the read stops, is filled in from the germline J gene. V is TRBV14 and J is TRBJ2-5; D possibly uses TRBD1 or TRBD2 (6 bases each). V lost 1 base and J lost 2, with 11 bases in between. Germline-derived CDR1 and CDR2 are SGHDT and FRDEAV. The CDR3 has 15 residues. The CDR3 sequence: CASSFDGGPQDTQYF. The sequenced part of the CDR3 DNA is TGTGCCAGCAGTTTCGACGGGGGCCCCCAAGACACCCAGTAC.

In the case of this clone: Gene names and germline refer to mouse. The read ends 1 residue before the CDR3 terminus; that terminus is restored from the germline J gene. V and J are TRBV20 and TRBJ1-1; 7 nucleotides agree with TRBD1. This CDR3 region has 13 residues. Trimming took 6 bases from V and 1 from J; bases not matched to a gene: 5. Germline CDR1 and CDR2: GFQATS and STVNSAI. CDR3 in amino acids: CGASTGANTEVFF. The covered CDR3 bases are TGTGGTGCCTCCACAGGGGCGAACACAGAAGTCTTC.

As concerns this clone: Germline and genes here are mouse. From the germline J gene comes the end of the CDR3, since the read stops 1 residue before it. V is TRBV12-1 and J is TRBJ2-4, with D perhaps TRBD1 or TRBD2 (5 bases each). V was shortened by 4 bases and J by 3 bases, with 13 bases between the two germline ends. Germline V gives CDR1 SGHSN, CDR2 HYEKVE. This CDR3 region has 14 residues. Incomplete CDR3 DNA: TGTGCCAGCTCGTTCCGGGACGGACAAAACACCTTGTAC. Translated: CASSFRDGQNTLY. The whole CDR3 sequence reads CASSFRDGQNTLYF.

Concerning this clone itself: Mouse gene names apply. The CDR3 is cut off 1 residue early in the read; its end comes from the germline J gene. The chain is built from TRBV13-1 and TRBJ2-1; 9 positions agree with TRBD2. Losses at the gene ends were 0 bases for V and 6 bases for J; bases not matched to a gene: 4. Germline CDR1 is NSHNY and CDR2 is SYGAGN. The CDR3 is made up of 15 amino acids. The chain's CDR3 is CASSDDGGARAEQFF. Partial CDR3 DNA: TGTGCCAGCAGTGATGATGGGGGGGCGCGTGCTGAGCAGTTC.

Remarks on this clone: Genes here carry mouse names. The observed sequence ends 1 residue before the CDR3 terminus, with the missing tail filled in from the germline J gene. The identical CDR3 is also encoded by other nucleotide sequences in the sample. V gene TRBV16 combines with J gene TRBJ1-1; 10 nucleotides agree with TRBD1. This CDR3 is built from 13 residues. Germline CDR1 and CDR2: SGHSA and FRNQAP. The junction had 0 bases not matched to a gene; V was cut back by 3 bases and J by 5 bases. CDR3 sequence: CASSLGQGTEVFF. The CDR3 bases that were read are TGTGCAAGCAGCTTGGGACAGGGGACAGAAGTCTTC.

With respect to this clone: Mouse germline and gene names are used. The read finishes 1 residue shy of the CDR3 end, and the germline J gene is used to complete it. Other DNA sequences in this sample translate to the same CDR3. The rearrangement joins TRBV13-2 to TRBJ2-4; tentatively, D is TRBD1 (6 bases). The CDR3 consists of 14 residues. V was trimmed by 2 bases and J by 0 bases, leaving 7 bases between them. Germline-derived CDR1 and CDR2 are NNHNN and SYGAGS (reference sequence). The sequenced part of the CDR3 DNA is TGTGCCAGCGGTGAGGGGACAAGTCAAAACACCTTGTAC. Amino acid sequence: CASGEGTSQNTLY. The whole CDR3 sequence is CASGEGTSQNTLYF.

Comment on this clone: Gene names are the mouse ones. The sequenced fragment ends 1 residue before the CDR3 boundary, so the rest is inferred from the germline J gene. This rearrangement joins TRBV20 to TRBJ2-7, with D perhaps matching TRBD1 (6 bases). V lost 5 bases and J 7 bases, leaving 12 bases between the germline ends. Germline CDR1 and CDR2: GFQATS and STVNSAI. The CDR3 runs to 11 residues. CDR3 region: CGALTGREQYF. Partial CDR3 DNA: TGTGGTGCTTTGACAGGCCGGGAACAGTAC.

Points on this clone: Genes and germline are mouse. The sequenced fragment ends 1 residue before the CDR3 boundary, so the rest is inferred from the germline J gene. The chain combines TRBV13-2 with TRBJ1-5, with D perhaps TRBD1 (6 bases). The CDR3 has 16 residues. V lost 1 base to trimming and J lost 2 bases, with 13 bases between them. Germline V lookup: CDR1 NNHNN, CDR2 SYGAGS (reference sequence). The covered CDR3 bases are TGTGCCAGCGGTGATAGGCAGGGGAAGGACAACCAGGCTCCGCTT. It translates to CASGDRQGKDNQAPL. The CDR3 in full is CASGDRQGKDNQAPLF.

With regard to this clone: Mouse gene names apply. The CDR3 is cut off 1 residue early in the read; its end comes from the germline J gene. This specimen includes other DNA sequences encoding the same CDR3. V is TRBV13-1 and J is TRBJ1-1, with D possibly TRBD1 on 6 matching bases. Germline V gene data show CDR1 as NSHNY and CDR2 as SYGAGN. CDR3 size: 12 residues. Trimming removed 2 bases at V and 8 bases at J, with 10 bases between. The sequenced CDR3 bases are TGTGCCAGCAGTGACAGGGGAGGGGAAGTCTTC. It specifies CASSDRGGEVF. The whole CDR3 protein reads CASSDRGGEVFF.

To note about this clone: The genes and germline here are from mouse. The DNA ends 1 residue before the CDR3 does, and the rest of the CDR3 is filled in from the germline J gene. The sample has other DNA sequences that encode this CDR3 too. The J gene is TRBJ2-2, the V gene TRBV1; D not certain. V lost 1 base and J lost 0, with 6 bases in between. Per the germline V gene, CDR1 is NSQYPW and CDR2 is LRSPGD (reference sequence). The CDR3 has 15 residues. The CDR3 loop reads CTCSAGLANTGQLYF. The CDR3 DNA, read in part, is TGCACCTGCAGTGCAGGTCTTGCAAACACCGGGCAGCTCTAC.

Details on this clone: The gene symbols are mouse symbols. The CDR3 end falls 1 residue outside the read, so it is completed with the germline J gene. The chain carries TRBV5 and TRBJ1-1, with D tentatively TRBD1 (5 bases). This CDR3 spans 13 amino acids. Trimming left V 1 base short and J 5 bases short, with 8 bases between. The germline gives CDR1 LGHNA, CDR2 YNLKQL (reference sequence). The CDR3 loop is CASSQGGTTEVFF. Partial CDR3 DNA: TGTGCCAGCAGCCAAGGTGGGACGACAGAAGTCTTC.

A note on this clone: Mouse gene names apply. The CDR3 is cut off 1 residue early in the read; its end comes from the germline J gene. The chain has TRBV13-2 and TRBJ2-7; 12 nucleotides agree with TRBD2. Trimming at V came to 5 bases and at J to 6 bases, leaving 3 bases not matched to a gene. The CDR3 spans 13 residues. The V gene's germline CDR1 is NNHNN and CDR2 SYGAGS (reference sequence). CDR3 DNA (partial): TGTGCCAGCGGAGGGACTGGGGGGCTTGAACAGTAC. Protein sequence: CASGGTGGLEQY. The entire CDR3 sequence reads CASGGTGGLEQYF.

With respect to this clone: Genes here carry mouse names. Sequencing ends 1 residue short of the CDR3 end; the germline J gene provides the rest. The chain uses TRBV5 and TRBJ2-7; 12 nucleotides agree with TRBD2. With 1 base clipped from V and 5 bases from J, the junction kept 3 bases outside the gene matches. The CDR3 consists of 15 residues. Germline loops: CDR1 LGHNA, CDR2 YNLKQL (reference sequence). The CDR3 region is CASSQGDWGGDEQYF. The part of the CDR3 DNA that was read is TGTGCCAGCAGCCAAGGTGACTGGGGGGGCGATGAACAGTAC.

Notes on this clone: Mouse germline and gene names are used. The CDR3 extends 1 residue past the end of the read, so its final part is completed from the germline J gene. The rearrangement uses TRBV13-3 and TRBJ1-1; 10 bases match TRBD1. Unmatched junction bases numbered 5, after V lost 3 bases and J lost 0 bases. This CDR3 is 16 amino acids long. CDR1 NNHDY and CDR2 SYVADS come from the germline V gene. CDR3 protein: CASSGPGTGANTEVFF. CDR3 DNA (partial): TGTGCCAGCAGTGGTCCCGGGACAGGGGCAAACACAGAAGTCTTC.

On this clone: Any gene name here is a mouse gene name. The CDR3 extends 1 residue past the end of the read, so its final part is completed from the germline J gene. V gene TRBV26 combines with J gene TRBJ2-4; D ambiguous. Germline assignment: CDR1 KGHPV and CDR2 FQNQEV (reference sequence). The CDR3 is 14 residues long. The V end was cut by 3 bases, the J end by 3 bases, with 10 bases between. The covered CDR3 bases are TGTGCCAGCAGTCTAAGGGTAGGACAAAACACCTTGTAC. Protein sequence: CASSLRVGQNTLY. The full CDR3 protein is CASSLRVGQNTLYF.

Notes on this clone: Any gene name here is a mouse gene name. The read halts 1 residue ahead of the CDR3 end, with the missing end drawn from the germline J gene. V gene TRBV3 combines with J gene TRBJ1-4, with D hard to call. V was trimmed by 5 bases and J by 5 bases, leaving 9 bases between them. The CDR3 length is 13 residues. Germline V gives CDR1 SNHLY, CDR2 FYNGKV (reference sequence). CDR3 bases read: TGTGCCAGCAGCCCCCGACAAAACGAAAGATTATTT. Protein: CASSPRQNERLF. The whole CDR3 sequence is CASSPRQNERLFF.

As for this clone: The gene names given are mouse names. The CDR3 end is not reached by the read, which stops 1 residue before it; the germline J gene fills it in. This chain uses TRBV5 with TRBJ2-3, with 8 positions matching TRBD2. CDR1 is LGHNA and CDR2 is YNLKQL in the germline V gene (reference sequence). This CDR3 comprises 16 residues. Germline trimming cut 0 bases from V and 1 base from J; bases unmatched to any gene: 3. The CDR3 DNA, read in part, is TGTGCCAGCAGCCAAGAGAATGGGGGGGGTGCAGAAACGCTGTAT. Translated, it gives CASSQENGGGAETLY. The whole CDR3 sequence is CASSQENGGGAETLYF.

In the case of this clone: The genes and germline here are from mouse. From the germline J gene comes the end of the CDR3, since the read stops 1 residue before it. V usage is TRBV13-2 and J usage is TRBJ2-5, with D perhaps matching TRBD2 (6 bases). The CDR3 sequence is 14 residues long. V was pared by 1 base and J by 4 bases, with 10 bases between. Germline V lookup: CDR1 NNHNN, CDR2 SYGAGS (reference sequence). The CDR3: CASGDSAGEDTQYF. The covered CDR3 bases are TGTGCCAGCGGTGATTCGGCTGGGGAAGACACCCAGTAC.

This clone was detected only once. The gene symbols are mouse symbols. The read comes to an end 1 residue before the CDR3 does, leaving the germline J gene to fill in the end. The chain combines TRBV3 with TRBJ1-4, with D possibly matching TRBD1 (6 bases). CDR3 length equals 14 residues. Between the trimmed V and J ends, which lost 6 bases and 2 bases, there was a span of 10 bases. Germline values: CDR1 SNHLY, CDR2 FYNGKV (reference sequence). The CDR3 is CASSPGTSNERLFF. The sequenced part of the CDR3 DNA is TGTGCCAGCAGTCCCGGGACATCCAACGAAAGATTATTT.

Notes on this clone: Mouse gene names and germline throughout. The missing CDR3 end, 1 residue past where the read stops, is filled in from the germline J gene. This sequence joins TRBV1 and TRBJ2-3; TRBD1 aligns across 9 bases. This CDR3 region has 15 residues. Germline CDR1 is NSQYPW and CDR2 is LRSPGD (reference sequence). Germline trimming cut 3 bases from V and 5 bases from J; bases unmatched to any gene: 6. CDR3 loop: CTCSAGTGKVETLYF. The sequenced CDR3 bases are TGCACCTGCAGTGCTGGGACAGGGAAGGTAGAAACGCTGTAT.

Only a few counts were recorded for this clone. Gene names and germline refer to mouse. Read data end 1 residue before the CDR3 end; the end is taken from the germline J gene. The rearrangement uses TRBV13-1 and TRBJ2-7; D perhaps matches TRBD2 (5 bases). CDR3 length equals 12 residues. Per germline, CDR1 NSHNY and CDR2 SYGAGN. Trimming removed 4 bases from V and 4 bases from J, with 9 bases in between. The CDR3 reads CASSSWEYEQYF. The DNA read from the CDR3 is TGTGCCAGCAGTAGCTGGGAGTATGAACAGTAC.

This clone was found a few times. Genes here carry mouse names. The read ends 1 residue early relative to the CDR3; the germline J gene fills the gap. The chain carries TRBV16 and TRBJ2-7; D not resolved. Germline assignment: CDR1 SGHSA and CDR2 FRNQAP. Trimming removed 2 bases at V and 3 bases at J, with 5 bases between. This CDR3 spans 12 amino acids. CDR3 residues: CASSLSGYEQYF. The sequenced CDR3 bases are TGTGCAAGCAGCTTATCTGGCTATGAACAGTAC.

As regards this clone: All gene names here are mouse names. From the germline J gene comes the end of the CDR3, since the read stops 1 residue before it. The rearrangement links TRBV19 to TRBJ1-3; tentative D call: TRBD1 (5 bases). V dropped 4 bases and J dropped 0 bases, with 8 bases sitting between them. The CDR3 runs to 14 residues. Per germline, CDR1 FNHDT and CDR2 SITEND (reference sequence). The part of the CDR3 DNA that was read is TGTGCCAGCAGTCGGACAAATTCTGGAAATACGCTCTAT. Translation gives CASSRTNSGNTLY. The entire CDR3 sequence reads CASSRTNSGNTLYF.

The sample holds a few counts of this clone. Gene names and germline refer to mouse. The read ends 1 residue before the CDR3 terminus; that terminus is restored from the germline J gene. The rearrangement uses TRBV19 and TRBJ1-5; a weak D match, TRBD1 (5 bases). Trimming took off 4 bases at V and 6 bases at J, with 8 bases between the two ends. CDR3 size: 12 residues. Germline assignment: CDR1 FNHDT and CDR2 SITEND (reference sequence). CDR3 sequence reads: CASSAGGQAPLF. The CDR3 bases that were read are TGTGCCAGCAGTGCCGGGGGCCAGGCTCCGCTT.

Details on this clone: Mouse germline and gene names are used. The sequenced fragment ends 1 residue before the CDR3 boundary, so the rest is inferred from the germline J gene. The V call is TRBV2, the J call TRBJ1-1; the D gene is possibly TRBD1 (5 bases). V lost 0 bases and J 3 bases, leaving 8 bases between the germline ends. CDR1 LGHNA and CDR2 YSYQKL come from the germline V gene. This CDR3 has 14 amino acids. CDR3 residues: CASSQERGDTEVFF. CDR3 DNA, as far as it was read: TGTGCCAGCAGCCAAGAGAGGGGTGACACAGAAGTCTTC.